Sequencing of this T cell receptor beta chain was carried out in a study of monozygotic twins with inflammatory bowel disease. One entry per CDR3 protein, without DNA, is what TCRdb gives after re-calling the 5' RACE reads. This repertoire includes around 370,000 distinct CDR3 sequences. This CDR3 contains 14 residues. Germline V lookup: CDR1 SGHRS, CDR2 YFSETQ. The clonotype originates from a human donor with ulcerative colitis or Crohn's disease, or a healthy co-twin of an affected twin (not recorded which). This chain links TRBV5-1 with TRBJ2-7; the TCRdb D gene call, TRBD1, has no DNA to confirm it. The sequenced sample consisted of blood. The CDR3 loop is CASSFGQEGGEQYF.